This T cell receptor (beta chain) stems from a study of T cells after posttransplantation cyclophosphamide. This clone appeared many times. Its antigen is as yet unknown. Sequencing was performed with immunoSEQ multiplex PCR; in TCRdb, only in-frame clones are kept and a portion is missing. The sample lists fewer than 35,000 clones, none appearing once, the ten largest making up about 4.5%. After removal of 6 bases from V and 1 base from J, the junction contained 9 bases not matched to a gene. Per the germline V gene, CDR1 is KGHSH and CDR2 is LQKENI. This CDR3 comprises 16 residues. Study findings and constraints: Later blood repertoires were often dominated by clones from the donor CD8+ memory compartment.

The chain joins TRBV18 to TRBJ1-3; TRBD1 matches at 7 bases. The TCR was taken from a woman aged 25 to 39 in good health and a related stem cell transplant donor. Sequencing was done on a sample of PBMCs. This CDR3 is CASSATGLLSGNTIYF. DNA of the CDR3: TGTGCCAGCTCGGCGACAGGGCTCCTTTCTGGAAACACCATATATTTT.